Listed below are T cell receptor beta chains from one sample, sequenced in a study of cytomegalovirus exposure and HLA in healthy donors. TCRdb's table, derived via immunoSEQ multiplex PCR, lists solely in-frame clones and lacks some. This table lists some 110,000 clones. Sequencing was done on a sample of PBMCs. The receptor set was obtained from a man aged 25 to 40 in good health and CMV-seronegative. Both conserved end residues are part of each CDR3. D genes are given only for firm matches.

V: TRBV28
D: TRBD2
J: TRBJ2-4
DNA: TGTGCCAGCACCGCGGGGAGGGGCCAAAAAAACATTCAGTACTTC
CDR3: CASTAGRGQKNIQYF

V: TRBV6-5
D: TRBD1
J: TRBJ2-7
DNA: TGTGCCAGCAGGCCGGGACAGGATTACGAGCAGTACTTC
CDR3: CASRPGQDYEQYF

V: TRBV2
D: -
J: TRBJ2-1
DNA: TGTGCCAGCAGTGAAGGGCGGACCTCCTATCGGGGTGAGCAGTTCTTC
CDR3: CASSEGRTSYRGEQFF

V: TRBV5-1
D: TRBD1
J: TRBJ1-5
DNA: TGCGCCAGCAGCGCCGGACAGGGAAGCAATCAGCCCCAGCATTTT
CDR3: CASSAGQGSNQPQHF

V: TRBV5-6
D: TRBD1
J: TRBJ1-1
DNA: TGTGCCAGCAGCCCAGGGGGCGTGAACACTGAAGCTTTCTTT
CDR3: CASSPGGVNTEAFF

V: TRBV5-1
D: TRBD1
J: TRBJ1-2
DNA: TGCGCCAGCAGCATAAGACAGGGAGGTGTCGATGGCTACACCTTC
CDR3: CASSIRQGGVDGYTF

V: TRBV28
D: TRBD2
J: TRBJ2-7
DNA: TGTGCCAGCAGTTTTCGCGGGAGGGCCGGCGAGCAGTACTTC
CDR3: CASSFRGRAGEQYF

V: TRBV28
D: TRBD1
J: TRBJ1-5
DNA: TGTGCCAGCAGACCTCTCGGACAGGATAGCAATCAGCCCCAGCATTTT
CDR3: CASRPLGQDSNQPQHF

V: TRBV15
D: -
J: TRBJ2-7
DNA: TGTGCCACCAGCAGAGAACTTCACTACGAGCAGTACTTC
CDR3: CATSRELHYEQYF

V: TRBV6-1
D: TRBD1
J: TRBJ1-1
DNA: TGTGCCAGCAGTGAAGCCCTCCAGGCCCGGGACAGTGGACCGGGAGCTTTCTTT
CDR3: CASSEALQARDSGPGAFF

V: TRBV28
D: TRBD1
J: TRBJ1-3
DNA: TGTGCCAGCAGTTTATGGACAGGGGGCTTTGGAAACACCATATATTTT
CDR3: CASSLWTGGFGNTIYF

V: TRBV28
D: TRBD1
J: TRBJ2-7
DNA: TGTGCCAGCAGTTCCCCCTGGACAGGGTACTCCGAGCAGTACTTC
CDR3: CASSSPWTGYSEQYF

V: TRBV9
D: -
J: TRBJ2-3
DNA: TGTGCCAGCAGCGTAGGCCGGGGCACAGATACGCAGTATTTT
CDR3: CASSVGRGTDTQYF

V: TRBV5-1
D: TRBD1
J: TRBJ2-5
DNA: TGCGCCAGCAGCTTGGGACAGGGTCGGGAGACCCAGTACTTC
CDR3: CASSLGQGRETQYF

V: TRBV18
D: -
J: TRBJ1-2
DNA: TGTGCCAGCTCACCGGGAGGGAACGGCTACACCTTC
CDR3: CASSPGGNGYTF

V: TRBV7-9
D: -
J: TRBJ2-5
DNA: TGTGCCAGCAGCTTCAGTACAGGGCAAGAGACCCAGTACTTC
CDR3: CASSFSTGQETQYF

V: TRBV10-3
D: TRBD2
J: TRBJ2-3
DNA: TGTGCCATCAGTGAGCCTAGCGGGAAGGGCACAGATACGCAGTATTTT
CDR3: CAISEPSGKGTDTQYF

V: TRBV28
D: TRBD2
J: TRBJ2-7
DNA: TGTGCCAGCCTCGGGACTAGCGGGAAATACGAGCAGTACTTC
CDR3: CASLGTSGKYEQYF

V: TRBV28
D: TRBD1
J: TRBJ2-7
DNA: TGTGCCAGCAGGGGACAGGGGGACGAGCAGTACTTC
CDR3: CASRGQGDEQYF

V: TRBV19
D: -
J: TRBJ1-4
DNA: TGTGCCAGTAGCCGCCCAAAGGACAGCCATGAAAAACTGTTTTTT
CDR3: CASSRPKDSHEKLFF

V: TRBV29-1
D: TRBD2
J: TRBJ2-3
DNA: TGCAGCGCCGCTCCCCCGGGCGGGAGGAAGTATTTT
CDR3: CSAAPPGGRKYF

V: TRBV6-1
D: -
J: TRBJ2-7
DNA: TGTGCCAGCAGTGATAGAGGGTATAGCAACGAGCAGTACTTC
CDR3: CASSDRGYSNEQYF

V: TRBV27
D: TRBD2
J: TRBJ2-3
DNA: TGTGCCAGCAGTTGGGACAAGCGGGGGACCACAGATACGCAGTATTTT
CDR3: CASSWDKRGTTDTQYF

V: TRBV6-1
D: TRBD2
J: TRBJ2-5
DNA: TGTGCCAGCTTCGTAGCGGGACGGGGAGAGACCCAGTACTTC
CDR3: CASFVAGRGETQYF

V: TRBV28
D: -
J: TRBJ2-7
DNA: TGTGCCAGCAGTGCCCAACTATGGCCATACGAGCAGTACTTC
CDR3: CASSAQLWPYEQYF

V: TRBV6-1
D: TRBD1
J: TRBJ1-5
DNA: TGTGCCAGTAGCGTCCAGACAGGGGGCGCTCAGCCCCAGCATTTT
CDR3: CASSVQTGGAQPQHF

V: TRBV6-1
D: -
J: TRBJ1-1
DNA: TGTGCCAGCAGTGAGGGGGCGCCAAAAGCTTTCTTT
CDR3: CASSEGAPKAFF

V: TRBV4-2
D: TRBD1
J: TRBJ1-5
DNA: TGTGCCAGCAGCCAAACCGGGACAGGGATTCAGCCCCAGCATTTT
CDR3: CASSQTGTGIQPQHF

V: TRBV7-3
D: TRBD1
J: TRBJ2-3
DNA: TGTGCCAGCAGCTTAGGGACAGCCACAGATACGCAGTATTTT
CDR3: CASSLGTATDTQYF

V: TRBV4-1
D: TRBD2
J: TRBJ2-7
DNA: TGCGCCAGCAGCCCGGGGGGTGGCCGGAGCTCCTACGAGCAGTACTTC
CDR3: CASSPGGGRSSYEQYF

V: TRBV28
D: TRBD1
J: TRBJ1-5
DNA: TGTGCCAGCAGTCTGGGGGACAGCCATAGCAATCAGCCCCAGCATTTT
CDR3: CASSLGDSHSNQPQHF

V: TRBV5-4
D: TRBD2
J: TRBJ2-1
DNA: TGTGCCAGCACCCTAGGGGCGGGGGATTCCTACAATGAGCAGTTCTTC
CDR3: CASTLGAGDSYNEQFF

V: TRBV6-4
D: -
J: TRBJ2-2
DNA: TGTGCCAGCAGTGACTCACAGGACACCGGGGAGCTGTTTTTT
CDR3: CASSDSQDTGELFF

V: TRBV30
D: -
J: TRBJ2-7
DNA: TGTGCCTGGCATTCACGGAGGGTGGGCGAGCAGTACTTC
CDR3: CAWHSRRVGEQYF

V: TRBV4-3
D: TRBD1
J: TRBJ1-2
DNA: TGCGCCAGCAGCCAAGAGCCATCGGGACAGGGAAACTATGGCTACACCTTC
CDR3: CASSQEPSGQGNYGYTF

V: TRBV29-1
D: -
J: TRBJ1-1
DNA: TGCAGCGTTGAAGTCAGGGTGGGAGCTTTCTTT
CDR3: CSVEVRVGAFF

V: TRBV7-9
D: TRBD1
J: TRBJ2-3
DNA: TGTGCCAGCAGCTTACGGACAGGGGGCACAGATACGCAGTATTTT
CDR3: CASSLRTGGTDTQYF

V: TRBV5-6
D: TRBD2
J: TRBJ2-2
DNA: TGTGCCAGCAGGCCTAGCGGGAACACCGGGGAGCTGTTTTTT
CDR3: CASRPSGNTGELFF

V: TRBV28
D: TRBD1
J: TRBJ2-7
DNA: TGTGCCAGCAGTACTCACAGGGGTTTAGGGGAGCAGTACTTC
CDR3: CASSTHRGLGEQYF

V: TRBV4-1
D: TRBD2
J: TRBJ2-1
DNA: TGCGCCAGCAGCCACAGACTAGCGGGAGGTTTCAATGAGCAGTTCTTC
CDR3: CASSHRLAGGFNEQFF

V: TRBV4-1
D: -
J: TRBJ1-2
DNA: TGCGCCAGCAGCCAAGTGGGACAAGTCCTTTATGGCTACACCTTC
CDR3: CASSQVGQVLYGYTF